The clone carrying this TCR beta chain was recorded only once. Its antigen remains unidentified. Alongside a J-beta primer mix, a sample-barcoded 5' primer served in a second PCR lasting about 7 to 11 cycles. TCRdb re-called the 5' RACE reads with MiXCR, one entry per CDR3 protein. Among over 1.5 million distinct CDR3 sequences listed, approximately 50% were seen once. V lost 7 bases to trimming and J lost 3 bases, with 7 bases between them. The CDR3 is made up of 12 amino acids. Germline CDR1 and CDR2: MNHNS and SASEGT. The source of the sample is a study of blood T cells in healthy people across ages. At least 6.5 million PBMCs were isolated per sample. Whole-study findings and limits: Per million T cells, TCR beta diversity dropped roughly linearly as age increased. There were more naive CD4+ cells and higher diversity in long-lived donors than in aged donors.

The clonotype was recovered from a middle-aged woman in good health. The chain has TRBV6-1 and TRBJ1-5; no definite D call. Source material: blood. CDR3 amino acids: CASIGDNQPQHF. CDR3 nucleotides: TGTGCCAGCATAGGTGACAATCAGCCCCAGCATTTT.